This T cell receptor (beta chain) was sequenced in a study of blood T cells in healthy people across ages. Primers used in a second PCR of roughly 6 to 12 cycles were a sample-barcoded 5' primer and a J-beta primer mix. TCRdb analysed the 5' RACE reads with MiXCR anew, one entry per CDR3 protein. The table records just under 900,000 distinct CDR3 sequences, under 30% of them present only once. In its sample, this clonotype was seen many times. The ends were cut back, 1 base at V and 3 bases at J, with 6 bases in the middle. Per the germline V gene, CDR1 is SGHTA and CDR2 is FQGNSA. CDR3 length: 13 amino acids.

The J gene is TRBJ2-5, the V gene TRBV7-2; unclear D gene. This TCR derives from a woman older than 75 in good health. What was sequenced was blood. The CDR3 spells CASSLVSKETQYF. The CDR3 coding sequence is TGTGCCAGCAGCTTAGTCAGCAAAGAGACCCAGTACTTC.